What follows are 27 T cell receptor beta chains derived from one specimen sequenced in a study of blood T cell repertoires in COVID-19. Clones were sequenced by immunoSEQ multiplex PCR, and TCRdb holds only the in-frame ones, with some missing. The sample consists of hundreds of thousands of clones, around 86% of them appearing once. Sequenced material: peripheral blood. The receptors stem from a man between 60 and 70 years old who had recovered from COVID-19.

This clone was seen just once. The chain carries TRBV7-4 and TRBJ2-7; possible D gene TRBD1, 6 bases. This CDR3 spans 14 amino acids. CDR1 is SGHVT, CDR2 SQSDAQ, per germline. V lost 3 bases, J lost 4 bases, and 13 bases lay in between. The CDR3 coding sequence is TGTGCCAGCAGCTTGATGGACAGAAGTTACGAGCAGTACTTC. It is translated as CASSLMDRSYEQYF. Using reference TRBV7-4 and TRBJ2-7 for the parts outside the CDR3, the full variable domain is GAGVSQSPRYKVAKRGRDVALRCDSISGHVTLYWYRQTLGQGSEVLTYSQSDAQRDKSGRPSGRFSAERPERSVSTLKIQRTEQGDSAVYLCASSLMDRSYEQYFGPGTRLTVT.

This sequence joins TRBV25-1 and TRBJ2-7; TRBD2 matches 8 bases. This CDR3 has 15 residues. Germline values: CDR1 MGHDK, CDR2 SYGVNS. The V gene end was trimmed by 0 bases and the J gene end by 2 bases; junction bases not matched to a gene: 3. The CDR3: CASSEYGGGTYEQYF. CDR3 nucleotide sequence: TGTGCCAGCAGTGAATACGGGGGGGGCACCTACGAGCAGTACTTC.

V usage is TRBV6-6 and J usage is TRBJ2-3; 9 bases line up with TRBD1. Unmatched junction bases numbered 6, after V lost 6 bases and J lost 5 bases. CDR1 is MNHNY, CDR2 SVGAGI, per germline (reference sequence). The CDR3 extends over 14 amino acids. As DNA, the CDR3 is TGTGCCAGCAGAGGGACAGGGCAAGGAGATACGCAGTATTTT. It yields the protein CASRGTGQGDTQYF.

The rearrangement uses TRBV2 and TRBJ1-5, with 9 bases lining up with TRBD1. The CDR3 consists of 17 residues. Germline loops: CDR1 SNHLY, CDR2 FYNNEI. Unmatched junction bases numbered 6, after V lost 3 bases and J lost 0 bases. CDR3 DNA: TGTGCCAGCAGTGAGCGGACAGGGGCATATAGCAATCAGCCCCAGCATTTT. It encodes CASSERTGAYSNQPQHF.

The chain uses TRBV5-1 and TRBJ1-1; D is undetermined. CDR3 length: 14 residues. Trimming stripped 0 bases from V and 7 bases from J, with 13 bases between. Germline V CDR1 and CDR2: SGHRS, YFSETQ. CDR3 coding DNA: TGCGCCAGCAGCTTGGGGTCGTGGGCCGGTGAAGCTTTCTTT. Translating it yields CASSLGSWAGEAFF.

The gene calls are TRBV27 and TRBJ1-3; D gene uncertain. CDR1 is MNHEY and CDR2 is SMNVEV in the germline V gene (reference sequence). V lost 4 bases to trimming and J lost 4 bases, with 11 bases between them. The CDR3 runs to 14 residues. CDR3 bases: TGTGCCAGCAGTTCCCCCGGGGTCGGAAACACCATATATTTT. Amino acid sequence: CASSSPGVGNTIYF.

V gene TRBV20-1 combines with J gene TRBJ2-1; no definite D call. Germline CDR1 DFQATT, CDR2 SNEGSKA (reference sequence). There are 12 residues in the CDR3. V dropped 3 bases and J dropped 9 bases, with 12 bases sitting between them. CDR3 region: CSASLLSIEQFF. DNA for the CDR3: TGCAGTGCTAGTCTCCTAAGCATTGAGCAGTTCTTC.

The rearrangement joins TRBV5-1 to TRBJ1-2, with 7 bases identical to TRBD1. The length of the CDR3 is 15 residues. J lost 7 bases, V lost 4 bases, and 13 bases had no gene match. Germline V CDR1 and CDR2: SGHRS, YFSETQ. CDR3 DNA: TGCGCCAGCAGCCCCCGGGACAGTCGGGTGGCTGGCTACACCTTC. Translating gives CASSPRDSRVAGYTF.

The chain is built from TRBV19 and TRBJ2-1, with D perhaps matching TRBD2 (6 bases). Looked up from germline, CDR1 is LNHDA and CDR2 is SQIVND (reference sequence). The CDR3 runs 14 residues. CDR3 protein: CATTAGSSYNEQFF. CDR3 coding DNA: TGTGCTACAACGGCGGGAAGCTCCTACAATGAGCAGTTCTTC.

The genes are TRBV28 and TRBJ1-5; TRBD1 aligns across 7 bases. This CDR3 spans 16 amino acids. Germline loops: CDR1 MDHEN, CDR2 SYDVKM. V lost 4 bases to trimming and J lost 3 bases; unmatched junction nucleotides: 9. The CDR3 spells CASSSRGDRVNQPQHF. In nucleotides, the CDR3 is TGTGCCAGCAGTTCCCGGGGTGACAGGGTCAATCAGCCCCAGCATTTT.

This clone has a single count. The chain links TRBV15 to TRBJ2-3; 10 bases are a match to TRBD2. Germline CDR1 LNHNV, CDR2 YYDKDF (reference sequence). With V trimmed by 0 bases and J by 5 bases, 11 bases remained unmatched. The CDR3 is 18 residues long. CDR3 DNA sequence: TGTGCCACCAGCAGAGATAGGGAGCTAGCGGGAGTCCTAGATACGCAGTATTTT. Its protein product is CATSRDRELAGVLDTQYF.

This clone was observed a few times. The chain carries TRBV24-1 and TRBJ2-2; TRBD1 might be the D (7 bases). The CDR3 consists of 15 residues. CDR1 KGHDR and CDR2 SFDVKD come from the germline V gene. Between the trimmed V and J ends, which lost 4 bases and 5 bases, there was a span of 13 bases. CDR3 residues: CATSEARGATGELFF. As DNA, the CDR3 is TGTGCCACCAGTGAGGCCAGGGGGGCTACCGGGGAGCTGTTTTTT.

The chain uses TRBV6-6 and TRBJ1-5; TRBD1 might be the D (5 bases). This CDR3 has 13 residues. CDR1 is MNHNY, CDR2 SVGAGI, per germline (reference sequence). V gave up 7 bases and J gave up 9 bases, with 16 bases separating them. As DNA, the CDR3 is TGTGCCAGCATCCAGGGCCTCTCGTGGCCCCAGCATTTT. Protein sequence: CASIQGLSWPQHF.

This rearrangement joins TRBV7-9 to TRBJ2-5, with D possibly TRBD2 on 5 matching bases. The CDR3 covers 15 residues. The germline V gene has CDR1 SEHNR and CDR2 FQNEAQ (reference sequence). V was pared by 6 bases and J by 5 bases, with 19 bases between. CDR3 coding DNA: TGTGCCAGCAGTCCGCGCGGGTCTGGTCGGGAGACCCAGTACTTC. It yields the protein CASSPRGSGRETQYF.

The chain links TRBV19 to TRBJ2-2, with 10 bases fitting TRBD1. With 7 bases clipped from V and 4 bases from J, the junction kept 3 bases outside the gene matches. The CDR3 has 14 residues. Looked up from germline, CDR1 is LNHDA and CDR2 is SQIVND (reference sequence). In nucleotides, the CDR3 is TGTGCCAGTACTGACAGGGGGCCCACCGGGGAGCTGTTTTTT. It encodes CASTDRGPTGELFF.

This clone was counted a single time. The genes are TRBV19 and TRBJ1-1; 7 positions agree with TRBD1. J gave up 1 base and V 5 bases, and 4 bases lay outside the gene matches. Germline assignment: CDR1 LNHDA and CDR2 SQIVND (reference sequence). The CDR3 loop spans 14 amino acids. CDR3 residues: CASSRAGGNTEAFF. CDR3 DNA: TGTGCCAGTAGTCGGGCAGGGGGGAACACTGAAGCTTTCTTT. The entire variable domain, with the rest obtained from reference TRBV19 and TRBJ1-1, is as follows: DGGITQSPKYLFRKEGQNVTLSCEQNLNHDAMYWYRQDPGQGLRLIYYSQIVNDFQKGDIAEGYSVSREKKESFPLTVTSAQKNPTAFYLCASSRAGGNTEAFFGQGTRLTVV.

This chain joins TRBV5-1 and TRBJ2-5; a possible D gene is TRBD1 (6 bases). V lost 4 bases and J 3 bases, leaving 16 bases between the germline ends. This CDR3 is built from 15 residues. Per germline, CDR1 SGHRS and CDR2 YFSETQ. CDR3 sequence: CASSTRGNNKETQYF. The CDR3 bases are TGCGCCAGCAGCACGAGGGGGAACAATAAAGAGACCCAGTACTTC. The full variable domain, rest sourced from reference TRBV5-1 and TRBJ2-5, is KAGVTQTPRYLIKTRGQQVTLSCSPISGHRSVSWYQQTPGQGLQFLFEYFSETQRNKGNFPGRFSGRQFSNSRSEMNVSTLELGDSALYLCASSTRGNNKETQYFGPGTRLLVL.

This sequence joins TRBV28 and TRBJ1-2, with 7 bases fitting TRBD1. V lost 5 bases, J lost 4 bases, and 4 bases stayed unmatched. The CDR3 runs 13 residues. Germline V gene lookup returns CDR1 MDHEN and CDR2 SYDVKM. This chain's CDR3 is CASSPGDSYGYTF. CDR3 DNA: TGTGCCAGCAGTCCCGGGGACAGCTATGGCTACACCTTC.

The rearrangement uses TRBV19 and TRBJ1-2; 9 bases match TRBD1. Germline assignment: CDR1 LNHDA and CDR2 SQIVND (reference sequence). This CDR3 has 14 amino acids. J lost 7 bases, V lost 6 bases, and 9 bases had no gene match. CDR3 loop: CASSPDRGSGGYTF. Written as DNA, the CDR3 is TGTGCCAGTAGCCCGGACAGGGGCTCCGGTGGCTACACCTTC.

This clone appeared a single time. The V call is TRBV5-1, the J call TRBJ2-3, with D possibly matching TRBD1 (5 bases). Trimming took 2 bases from V and 2 from J, leaving 12 bases between them. Germline-derived CDR1 and CDR2 are SGHRS and YFSETQ. The CDR3 extends over 15 amino acids. The DNA of the CDR3 is TGCGCCAGCAGCTTAAATGGCAGGGACACAGATACGCAGTATTTT. Encoded protein: CASSLNGRDTDTQYF.

This sequence joins TRBV18 and TRBJ2-5, with D possibly TRBD2 on 5 matching bases. Trimming cost V 2 bases and J 1 base, with 8 bases left between them. Germline V CDR1 and CDR2: KGHSH, LQKENI. The CDR3 contains 14 residues. The CDR3 DNA follows: TGTGCCAGCTCACCAACGGCGGGCCAAGAGACCCAGTACTTC. As protein: CASSPTAGQETQYF.

The chain recombines TRBV2 with TRBJ2-7; 9 positions match TRBD1. Trimming cost V 4 bases and J 2 bases; bases outside gene matches: 6. The CDR3 spans 15 residues. Per germline, CDR1 SNHLY and CDR2 FYNNEI. CDR3 sequence reads: CASSGGQGSPYEQYF. The CDR3 nucleotides are TGTGCCAGCAGTGGCGGACAGGGGTCCCCCTACGAGCAGTACTTC. The complete variable domain, with remaining parts taken from reference TRBV2 and TRBJ2-7, reads EPEVTQTPSHQVTQMGQEVILRCVPISNHLYFYWYRQILGQKVEFLVSFYNNEISEKSEIFDDQFSVERPDGSNFTLKIRSTKLEDSAMYFCASSGGQGSPYEQYFGPGTRLTVT.

The chain has TRBV7-2 and TRBJ2-6, with D perhaps TRBD1 (6 bases). This CDR3 contains 17 residues. The ends were cut back, 4 bases at V and 0 bases at J, with 13 bases in the middle. Germline V CDR1 and CDR2: SGHTA, FQGNSA. In nucleotides, the CDR3 is TGTGCCAGCAGCTCCCGACAGGTATCCTCTGGGGCCAACGTCCTGACTTTC. This codes for CASSSRQVSSGANVLTF.

The chain has TRBV11-2 and TRBJ2-7, with D unresolved. This CDR3 is built from 13 residues. Germline V gene lookup returns CDR1 SGHAT and CDR2 FQNNGV. The V and J ends lost 5 bases and 2 bases respectively, with 10 bases between them. CDR3: CASSRDSTYEQYF. The DNA of the CDR3 is TGTGCCAGCAGCCGTGACTCCACCTACGAGCAGTACTTC.

The gene calls are TRBV7-2 and TRBJ1-1, with D maybe TRBD1 (6 bases). The germline V gene encodes CDR1 SGHTA and CDR2 FQGNSA. The CDR3 covers 13 residues. V gave up 1 base and J gave up 11 bases, with 14 bases separating them. DNA of the CDR3: TGTGCCAGCAGCTTAGGGACAGTAAAGGAGGCTTTCTTT. This translates into CASSLGTVKEAFF.

This chain uses TRBV27 with TRBJ2-5; tentatively, D is TRBD1 (6 bases). There are 18 residues in the CDR3. The V gene lost 0 bases and the J gene lost 2 bases, with 19 bases spanning the gap. Germline V gene sequence: CDR1 MNHEY, CDR2 SMNVEV (reference sequence). The CDR3 spells CASSLSRQALGGQETQYF. The CDR3 nucleotides are TGTGCCAGCAGTTTATCGCGACAGGCCCTGGGTGGGCAAGAGACCCAGTACTTC.

V gene TRBV9 combines with J gene TRBJ1-2, with D tentatively TRBD1 (6 bases). Trimming cost V 2 bases and J 6 bases, with 8 bases left between them. CDR3 length equals 12 residues. Germline V gene lookup returns CDR1 SGDLS and CDR2 YYNGEE. CDR3 DNA: TGTGCCAGCAGCGTTCCAGGGGATGGCTACACCTTC. This translates into CASSVPGDGYTF.